The next 27 T cell receptor beta chains were all read from a single sample in a study of cytomegalovirus exposure and HLA in healthy donors. 13 Jbeta primers and 60 Vbeta primers were used for the PCR. TCRdb's copy holds only in-frame clones and misses some; the assay was immunoSEQ multiplex PCR. The sample contains around 160,000 clones, approximately 71% of which appear only once. The sequenced sample consisted of PBMCs. All receptors derive from a male donor in good health and CMV-seronegative.

V gene TRBV19 combines with J gene TRBJ1-6, with D unclear. Germline values: CDR1 LNHDA, CDR2 SQIVND (reference sequence). V gave up 0 bases and J gave up 10 bases, with 10 bases separating them. CDR3 length: 14 amino acids. The CDR3 bases are TGTGCCAGTAGTATAGATCGTCAGGAATCACCCCTCCACTTT. It is translated as CASSIDRQESPLHF.

V gene TRBV7-9 combines with J gene TRBJ2-2; D remains ambiguous. Germline assignment: CDR1 SEHNR and CDR2 FQNEAQ (reference sequence). Trimming pared 5 bases from V and 6 bases from J, leaving 13 bases between. The CDR3 covers 14 residues. The CDR3 spells CASSLRFDAGELFF. CDR3 DNA: TGTGCCAGCAGCCTCAGATTTGATGCCGGGGAGCTGTTTTTT.

The gene calls are TRBV5-8 and TRBJ2-5; the D gene is possibly TRBD2 (6 bases). The V end lost 4 bases, the J end lost 0 bases, and 13 bases lay between the germline ends. Germline loops: CDR1 SGHTS, CDR2 YDEGEE. This CDR3 spans 15 amino acids. The CDR3 region has the DNA TGTGCCAGCAGCGGAGGGACGGTGTACCAAGAGACCCAGTACTTC. Amino acid sequence: CASSGGTVYQETQYF.

The chain couples TRBV11-2 to TRBJ1-1, with 7 bases matching TRBD1. V gave up 8 bases and J gave up 5 bases; unmatched junction bases: 8. The CDR3 is 13 amino acids. Germline V CDR1 and CDR2: SGHAT, FQNNGV. CDR3: CASFRTGRTEAFF. Written as DNA, the CDR3 is TGTGCCAGCTTCCGGACAGGACGTACTGAAGCTTTCTTT.

J is TRBJ1-1 and V is TRBV19; no definite D call. The CDR3 has 16 amino acids. Germline V gene lookup returns CDR1 LNHDA and CDR2 SQIVND (reference sequence). The ends were cut back, 0 bases at V and 0 bases at J, with 11 bases in the middle. The CDR3 sequence is CASSIDAATMNTEAFF. CDR3 DNA: TGTGCCAGTAGTATAGATGCCGCAACTATGAACACTGAAGCTTTCTTT.

The chain links TRBV5-1 to TRBJ2-7; 7 bases agree with TRBD2. The germline V gene has CDR1 SGHRS and CDR2 YFSETQ. V lost 3 bases to trimming and J lost 2 bases; unmatched junction nucleotides: 5. The CDR3 totals 14 residues. CDR3 region: CASSSGLEPYEQYF. In nucleotides, the CDR3 is TGCGCCAGCAGCTCCGGACTAGAACCCTACGAGCAGTACTTC.

The J gene is TRBJ1-2, the V gene TRBV6-4, with 9 positions matching TRBD1. The CDR3 has 14 amino acids. V gave up 4 bases and J gave up 5 bases; unmatched junction bases: 5. Germline loops: CDR1 MRHNA, CDR2 SNTAGT. CDR3 bases: TGTGCCAGCAGTGCCACGACAGGGGGATATGGCTACACCTTC. Translating gives CASSATTGGYGYTF.

V is TRBV19 and J is TRBJ2-7, with D tentatively TRBD2 (7 bases). V was clipped by 10 bases and J by 5 bases, with 21 bases between them. The germline CDR1 and CDR2 sequences are LNHDA and SQIVND (reference sequence). The CDR3 length is 14 residues. The CDR3 loop reads CATTNGGAINEQYF. CDR3 in DNA: TGTGCCACCACAAATGGGGGGGCTATTAACGAGCAGTACTTC. Based on the CDR3 plus reference TRBV19 and TRBJ2-7, the full variable domain is DGGITQSPKYLFRKEGQNVTLSCEQNLNHDAMYWYRQDPGQGLRLIYYSQIVNDFQKGDIAEGYSVSREKKESFPLTVTSAQKNPTAFYLCATTNGGAINEQYFGPGTRLTVT.

Here the CDR3 reads CASSLGQGGDEQYF. The CDR3 DNA sequence: TGCGCCAGCAGCCTAGGACAGGGAGGGGATGAGCAGTACTTC. This rearrangement joins TRBV4-1 to TRBJ2-7; D is possibly TRBD1 (8 bases). Germline V gene data show CDR1 as MGHRA and CDR2 as YSYEKL. The CDR3 sequence is 14 residues long. Trimming removed 4 bases at V and 7 bases at J, with 17 bases between.

The chain links TRBV6-5 to TRBJ2-7; no clear D. This CDR3 has 12 residues. From germline, CDR1 is MNHEY and CDR2 SVGAGI. V lost 2 bases and J lost 1, with 3 bases in between. The CDR3 loop reads CASSYTSYEQYF. As DNA, the CDR3 is TGTGCCAGCAGTTACACATCCTACGAGCAGTACTTC.

This chain connects TRBV4-1 to TRBJ2-4; TRBD2 might be the D (6 bases). V gave up 5 bases and J gave up 8 bases, with 16 bases separating them. The CDR3 spans 14 residues. In germline, CDR1 is MGHRA, CDR2 YSYEKL. The CDR3 spells CASSGGARRDIQYF. The CDR3 DNA sequence: TGCGCCAGCAGCGGCGGGGCACGGAGGGACATTCAGTACTTC.

Remarks on this clone: The junction departs from the called germline gene at one end, perhaps through a read error. The rearrangement links TRBV4-1 to TRBJ2-7; the match to TRBD1 covers 12 bases. This CDR3 is built from 15 residues. Germline values: CDR1 MGHRA, CDR2 YSYEKL. CDR3 protein: CASSPGQGAIYGQYF. CDR3 DNA sequence: TGCGCCAGCAGCCCGGGACAGGGGGCGATCTACGGGCAGTACTTC.

The chain recombines TRBV5-1 with TRBJ2-5; the match to TRBD2 covers 12 bases. The V gene's germline CDR1 is SGHRS and CDR2 YFSETQ. The CDR3 spans 14 residues. Trimming took 6 bases from V and 5 from J; bases not matched to a gene: 5. The DNA for the CDR3 is TGCGCCAGCAACAGACTAGCGGGGGTGGAGACCCAGTACTTC. Amino acid sequence: CASNRLAGVETQYF.

This clone was counted a single time. The rearrangement uses TRBV5-4 and TRBJ2-2; 9 nucleotides line up with TRBD2. The CDR3 has 14 amino acids. Germline assignment: CDR1 SGHNT and CDR2 YYREEE (reference sequence). CDR3 coding DNA: TGTGCTACAGGAGCGGGGGGGAACACCGGGGAGCTGTTTTTT. Translated: CATGAGGNTGELFF.

This chain uses TRBV6-4 with TRBJ2-3; 7 bases fit TRBD1. J gave up 0 bases and V 0 bases, and 3 bases lay outside the gene matches. CDR3 size: 16 residues. Per the germline V gene, CDR1 is MRHNA and CDR2 is SNTAGT. In nucleotides, the CDR3 is TGTGCCAGCAGTGACTCTTCAGGGGGTAGCACAGATACGCAGTATTTT. Protein sequence: CASSDSSGGSTDTQYF.

The rearrangement links TRBV5-1 to TRBJ2-3; 7 nucleotides match TRBD2. CDR1 is SGHRS, CDR2 YFSETQ, per germline. V trimming: 4 bases; J trimming: 0 bases; junction bases outside the gene matches: 11. This CDR3 spans 17 amino acids. CDR3 nucleotide sequence: TGCGCCAGCAGCCGCCGTCTGGGGGAGGGGAGCACAGATACGCAGTATTTT. Its translation is CASSRRLGEGSTDTQYF. The complete variable domain, with remaining parts taken from reference TRBV5-1 and TRBJ2-3, reads KAGVTQTPRYLIKTRGQQVTLSCSPISGHRSVSWYQQTPGQGLQFLFEYFSETQRNKGNFPGRFSGRQFSNSRSEMNVSTLELGDSALYLCASSRRLGEGSTDTQYFGPGTRLTVL.

The V and J genes are TRBV7-2 and TRBJ2-4; D is uncertain. Germline CDR1 is SGHTA and CDR2 is FQGNSA. The length of the CDR3 is 14 residues. Trimming left V 1 base short and J 6 bases short, with 10 bases between. CDR3 coding DNA: TGTGCCAGCAGCTTAGTGGCGGAAGGAAACATTCAGTACTTC. Translating gives CASSLVAEGNIQYF.

The chain is built from TRBV28 and TRBJ1-2; possibly TRBD1 for D (5 bases). Trimming removed 5 bases at V and 7 bases at J, with 17 bases between. This CDR3 spans 14 amino acids. Germline assignment: CDR1 MDHEN and CDR2 SYDVKM. This CDR3 reads CASSRTGGYGGYTF. The DNA of the CDR3 is TGTGCCAGCAGTCGCACGGGGGGGTATGGTGGCTACACCTTC.

This clone was detected only once. The V and J genes are TRBV5-1 and TRBJ1-4; D possibly corresponds to TRBD1 (5 bases). The CDR3 sequence is 14 residues long. The V gene's germline CDR1 is SGHRS and CDR2 YFSETQ. Trimming pared 0 bases from V and 7 bases from J, leaving 10 bases between. In nucleotides, the CDR3 is TGCGCCAGCAGCTTGGTCGGGGGGGGTGAAAAACTGTTTTTT. This translates into CASSLVGGGEKLFF.

The genes are TRBV28 and TRBJ1-1, with 8 bases that match TRBD1. In germline, CDR1 is MDHEN, CDR2 SYDVKM. The CDR3 loop spans 14 amino acids. V shed 5 bases and J 5 bases; nucleotides not matched to a gene: 7. CDR3 residues: CASSVNRGKTEAFF. In DNA, the CDR3 is TGTGCCAGCAGTGTTAACAGGGGGAAGACTGAAGCTTTCTTT.

The V gene is TRBV9, the J gene TRBJ2-2; TRBD2 matches 12 bases. V trimming: 2 bases; J trimming: 7 bases; junction bases outside the gene matches: 0. The germline V gene has CDR1 SGDLS and CDR2 YYNGEE. The CDR3 is 14 residues long. The CDR3 here is CASSVTSGGGELFF. The CDR3, as DNA: TGTGCCAGCAGCGTGACTAGCGGGGGCGGGGAGCTGTTTTTT.

This chain uses TRBV5-6 with TRBJ2-7, with TRBD1 matching 7 bases. Looked up from germline, CDR1 is SGHDT and CDR2 is YYEEEE. Unmatched junction bases numbered 7, after V lost 4 bases and J lost 3 bases. CDR3 size: 14 residues. CDR3 in amino acids: CASSRGAGGYEQYF. CDR3 nucleotide sequence: TGTGCCAGCAGCCGGGGCGCAGGGGGCTACGAGCAGTACTTC.

This clone was seen only once. This chain joins TRBV29-1 and TRBJ2-3, with 7 bases fitting TRBD2. The germline V gene encodes CDR1 SQVTM and CDR2 ANQGSEA. The CDR3 totals 15 residues. Trimming took 5 bases from V and 2 from J; bases not matched to a gene: 10. CDR3 in amino acids: CSVLREATTTDTQYF. CDR3 nucleotides: TGCAGCGTTCTTCGGGAGGCAACAACCACAGATACGCAGTATTTT.

V gene TRBV7-6 combines with J gene TRBJ2-3, with TRBD1 as a possible D gene (7 bases). Looked up from germline, CDR1 is SGHVS and CDR2 is FNYEAQ. CDR3 length: 18 residues. Trimming removed 4 bases from V and 0 bases from J, with 20 bases in between. The CDR3 nucleotides read TGTGCCAGCAGCTACTATGTCAGGGGGGCAACTAGCACAGATACGCAGTATTTT. Amino acid sequence: CASSYYVRGATSTDTQYF.

This chain uses TRBV6-5 with TRBJ1-5; D is unresolved. The germline V and J ends were trimmed by 4 bases and 6 bases, with 13 bases remaining between them. The germline CDR1 and CDR2 sequences are MNHEY and SVGAGI. The CDR3 consists of 14 residues. This CDR3 reads CASSFRLAGQPQHF. As DNA, the CDR3 is TGTGCCAGCAGTTTCAGATTGGCAGGTCAGCCCCAGCATTTT.

The rearrangement links TRBV7-3 to TRBJ1-2; TRBD1 agrees at 7 bases. Looked up from germline, CDR1 is SGHTA and CDR2 is FQGTGA. Trimming at V came to 5 bases and at J to 4 bases, leaving 4 bases not matched to a gene. The length of the CDR3 is 13 residues. CDR3 DNA sequence: TGTGCCAGCAGCCAGGACAGGTTCTATGGCTACACCTTC. This encodes CASSQDRFYGYTF.

In this sample, this clone turned up a few times. The chain carries TRBV30 and TRBJ2-7; possible D gene TRBD1, 6 bases. Trimming took 2 bases from V and 2 from J, leaving 13 bases between them. Germline values: CDR1 GTSNPN, CDR2 SVGIG (reference sequence). The CDR3 sequence is 14 residues long. The CDR3 loop is CAWSPGTTTYEQYF. In DNA form, the CDR3 reads TGTGCCTGGAGTCCCGGGACAACTACCTACGAGCAGTACTTC.